This T cell receptor (beta chain) was sequenced for a study of blood T cell repertoires in COVID-19. Looking at the study overall: Collection of acute and convalescent COVID-19 samples took place in the United States, Italy and Spain.

Sequenced by immunoSEQ multiplex PCR; TCRdb stores in-frame clones only, minus some. The sample comprises roughly 320,000 clones, around 87% of which are singletons, and over 1% rests with the top ten. Trimming removed 7 bases at V and 0 bases at J, with 6 bases between. The CDR3 covers 12 residues. CDR1 KGHSH and CDR2 LQKENI come from the germline V gene. This clone was recorded once. This chain joins TRBV18 and TRBJ1-1; no clear D gene. The sequence was obtained from a man aged 70-80 years with acute or convalescent COVID-19. The sequencing sample was made of peripheral blood. The CDR3 nucleotides read TGTGCCAGCTTCTCGGTGAACACTGAAGCTTTCTTT. Protein sequence: CASFSVNTEAFF.